This TCR beta chain is from a study of graft-versus-host responses after intestinal transplantation. Remarks on this clone: Antigen unknown.

Generated by immunoSEQ multiplex PCR, the TCRdb table keeps only in-frame clones and is missing some. The sample lists approximately 130,000 clones; about 92% were seen once. Germline V gives CDR1 MNHEY, CDR2 SVGAGI. The CDR3 totals 14 residues. Trimming cost V 4 bases and J 0 bases, with 9 bases left between them. Study findings and constraints: Some patients had graft-donor T cell macrochimerism, and their allografts showed high graft-versus-host to host-versus-graft clonal ratios. GvH clones turned up in recipient marrow; some had shown up first in ileum or blood.

The sample in question was unstimulated CD4+ T cells sorted from spleen or lymph node cells, obtained before intestinal transplant. The sequence derives from a human donor who received an intestinal transplant. The chain joins TRBV6-5 to TRBJ1-1; a weak D match, TRBD1 (6 bases). The chain's CDR3 is CASSSNRVNTEAFF. In nucleotides, the CDR3 is TGTGCCAGCAGTTCGAACAGGGTGAACACTGAAGCTTTCTTT.